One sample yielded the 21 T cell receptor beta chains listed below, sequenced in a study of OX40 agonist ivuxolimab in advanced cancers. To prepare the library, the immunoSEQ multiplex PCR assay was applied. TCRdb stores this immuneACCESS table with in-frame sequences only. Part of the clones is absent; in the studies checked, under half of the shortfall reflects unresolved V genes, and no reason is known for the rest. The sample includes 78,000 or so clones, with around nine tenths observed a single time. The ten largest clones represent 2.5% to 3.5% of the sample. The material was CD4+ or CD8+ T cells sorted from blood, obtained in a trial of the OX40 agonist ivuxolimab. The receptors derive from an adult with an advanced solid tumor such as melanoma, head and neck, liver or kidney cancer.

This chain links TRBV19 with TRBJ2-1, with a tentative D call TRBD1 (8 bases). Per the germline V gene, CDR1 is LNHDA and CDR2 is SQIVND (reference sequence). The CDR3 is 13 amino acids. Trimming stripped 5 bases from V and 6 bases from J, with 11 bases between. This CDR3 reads CASSHRGGNEQFF. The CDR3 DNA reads TGTGCCAGTAGTCACAGGGGGGGCAATGAGCAGTTCTTC.

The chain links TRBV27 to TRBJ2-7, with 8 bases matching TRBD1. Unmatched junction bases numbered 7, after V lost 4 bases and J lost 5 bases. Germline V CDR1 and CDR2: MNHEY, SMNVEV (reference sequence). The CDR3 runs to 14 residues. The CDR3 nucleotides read TGTGCCAGCAGTTGGGCCGGACAGGGTCACGAGCAGTACTTC. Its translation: CASSWAGQGHEQYF.

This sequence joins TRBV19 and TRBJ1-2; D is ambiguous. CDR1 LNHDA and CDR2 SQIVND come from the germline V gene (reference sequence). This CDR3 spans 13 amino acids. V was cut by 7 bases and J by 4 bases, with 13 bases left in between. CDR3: CASTKAGGYGYTF. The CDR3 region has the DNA TGTGCCAGTACCAAGGCGGGTGGCTATGGCTACACCTTC.

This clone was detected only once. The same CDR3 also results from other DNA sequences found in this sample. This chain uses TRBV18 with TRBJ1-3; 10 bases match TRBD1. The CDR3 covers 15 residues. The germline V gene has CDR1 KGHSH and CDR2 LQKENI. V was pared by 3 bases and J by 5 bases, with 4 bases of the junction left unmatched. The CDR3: CASSPGQGDRNTIYF. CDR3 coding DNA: TGTGCCAGCTCACCCGGACAGGGGGACCGAAACACCATATATTTT.

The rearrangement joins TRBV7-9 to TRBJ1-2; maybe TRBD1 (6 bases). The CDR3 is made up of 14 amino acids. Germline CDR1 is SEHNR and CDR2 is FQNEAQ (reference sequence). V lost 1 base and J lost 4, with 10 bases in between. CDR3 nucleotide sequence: TGTGCCAGCAGCTTAGAAGGACAGCTCTATGGCTACACCTTC. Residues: CASSLEGQLYGYTF.

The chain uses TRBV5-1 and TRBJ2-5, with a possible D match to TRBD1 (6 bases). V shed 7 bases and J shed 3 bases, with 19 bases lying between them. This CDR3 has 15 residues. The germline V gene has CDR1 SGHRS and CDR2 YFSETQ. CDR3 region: CASAGGGLDEETQYF. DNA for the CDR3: TGCGCCAGCGCTGGTGGGGGCCTAGATGAAGAGACCCAGTACTTC.

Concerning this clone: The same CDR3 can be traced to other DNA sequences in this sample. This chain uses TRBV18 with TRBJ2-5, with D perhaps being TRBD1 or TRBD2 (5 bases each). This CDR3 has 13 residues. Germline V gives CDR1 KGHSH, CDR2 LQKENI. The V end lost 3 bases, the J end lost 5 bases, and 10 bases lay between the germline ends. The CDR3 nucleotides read TGTGCCAGCTCACCCGGGGCGCGGGAGACCCAGTACTTC. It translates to CASSPGARETQYF.

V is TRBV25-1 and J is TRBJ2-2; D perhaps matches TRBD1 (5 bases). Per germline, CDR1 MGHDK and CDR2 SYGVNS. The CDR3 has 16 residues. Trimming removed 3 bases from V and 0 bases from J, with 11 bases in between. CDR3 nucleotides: TGTGCCAGCAGTGAGGTCCAGACAGCGAACACCGGGGAGCTGTTTTTT. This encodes CASSEVQTANTGELFF.

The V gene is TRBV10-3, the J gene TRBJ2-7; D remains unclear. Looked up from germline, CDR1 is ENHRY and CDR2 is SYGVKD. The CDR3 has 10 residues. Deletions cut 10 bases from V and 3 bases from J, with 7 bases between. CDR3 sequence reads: CATFFYEQYF. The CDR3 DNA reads TGTGCCACTTTTTTCTACGAGCAGTACTTC.

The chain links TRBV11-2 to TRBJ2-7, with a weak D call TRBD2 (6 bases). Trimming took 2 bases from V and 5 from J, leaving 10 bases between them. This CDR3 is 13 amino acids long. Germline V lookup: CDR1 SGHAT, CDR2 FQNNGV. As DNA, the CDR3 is TGTGCCAGCAGCTTACTAGCGAGACACGAGCAGTACTTC. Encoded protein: CASSLLARHEQYF.

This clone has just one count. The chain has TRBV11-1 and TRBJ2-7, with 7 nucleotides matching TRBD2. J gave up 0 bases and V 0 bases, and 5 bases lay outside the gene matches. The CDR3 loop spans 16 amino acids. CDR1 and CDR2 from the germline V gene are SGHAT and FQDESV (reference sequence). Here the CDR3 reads CASSLAGGILSYEQYF. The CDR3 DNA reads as TGTGCCAGCAGCTTAGCGGGAGGGATACTCTCCTACGAGCAGTACTTC.

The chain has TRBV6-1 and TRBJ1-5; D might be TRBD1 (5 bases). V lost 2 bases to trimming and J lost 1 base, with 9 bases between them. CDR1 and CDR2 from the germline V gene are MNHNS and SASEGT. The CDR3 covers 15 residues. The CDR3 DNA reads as TGTGCCAGCAGTGAACAGGGAGGGAGCAATCAGCCCCAGCATTTT. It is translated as CASSEQGGSNQPQHF.

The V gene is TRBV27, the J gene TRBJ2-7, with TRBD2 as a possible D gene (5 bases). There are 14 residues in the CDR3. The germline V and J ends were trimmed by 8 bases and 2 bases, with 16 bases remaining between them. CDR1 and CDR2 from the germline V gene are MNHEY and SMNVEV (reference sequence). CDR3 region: CASALLYGTYEQYF. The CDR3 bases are TGTGCCAGCGCCCTCTTGTACGGGACCTACGAGCAGTACTTC.

The CDR3, as DNA: TGTGCCAGCAGTGGGAGGGGGCGCGATAATGAAAAACTGTTTTTT. Translation: CASSGRGRDNEKLFF. This chain uses TRBV28 with TRBJ1-4; 7 bases agree with TRBD1. With 5 bases clipped from V and 4 bases from J, the junction kept 7 bases outside the gene matches. CDR3 length: 15 residues. Germline CDR1 and CDR2: MDHEN and SYDVKM. Full variable domain (rest looked up from reference TRBV28 and TRBJ1-4): DVKVTQSSRYLVKRTGEKVFLECVQDMDHENMFWYRQDPGLGLRLIYFSYDVKMKEKGDIPEGYSVSREKKERFSLILESASTNQTSMYLCASSGRGRDNEKLFFGSGTQLSVL.

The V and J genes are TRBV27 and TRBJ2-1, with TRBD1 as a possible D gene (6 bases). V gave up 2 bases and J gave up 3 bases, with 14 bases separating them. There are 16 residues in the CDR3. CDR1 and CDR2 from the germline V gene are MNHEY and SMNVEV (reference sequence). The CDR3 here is CASSLKAGEIYNEQFF. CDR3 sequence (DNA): TGTGCCAGCAGTTTAAAGGCAGGGGAGATCTACAATGAGCAGTTCTTC.

CDR3 DNA: TGTGCCAGCAGCTCCACAGGGGGCACCTATGGCTACACCTTC. Translating gives CASSSTGGTYGYTF. The chain joins TRBV28 to TRBJ1-2, with 9 positions matching TRBD1. V was clipped by 6 bases and J by 4 bases; unmatched bases: 6. Per germline, CDR1 MDHEN and CDR2 SYDVKM. The CDR3 sequence is 14 residues long.

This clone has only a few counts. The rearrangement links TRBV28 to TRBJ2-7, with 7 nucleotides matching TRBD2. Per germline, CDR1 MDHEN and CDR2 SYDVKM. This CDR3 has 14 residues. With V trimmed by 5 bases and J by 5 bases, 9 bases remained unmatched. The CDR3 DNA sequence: TGTGCCAGCAGTCCAGCGGGGACCCTGGACGAGCAGTACTTC. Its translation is CASSPAGTLDEQYF. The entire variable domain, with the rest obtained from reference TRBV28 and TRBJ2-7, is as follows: DVKVTQSSRYLVKRTGEKVFLECVQDMDHENMFWYRQDPGLGLRLIYFSYDVKMKEKGDIPEGYSVSREKKERFSLILESASTNQTSMYLCASSPAGTLDEQYFGPGTRLTVT.

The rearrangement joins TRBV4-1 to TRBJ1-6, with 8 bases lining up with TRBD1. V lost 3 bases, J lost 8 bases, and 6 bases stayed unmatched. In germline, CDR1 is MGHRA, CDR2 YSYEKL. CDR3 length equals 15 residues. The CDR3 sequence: CASSQLTGDDSPLHF. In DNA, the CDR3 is TGCGCCAGCAGCCAGTTGACAGGGGATGATTCACCCCTCCACTTT.

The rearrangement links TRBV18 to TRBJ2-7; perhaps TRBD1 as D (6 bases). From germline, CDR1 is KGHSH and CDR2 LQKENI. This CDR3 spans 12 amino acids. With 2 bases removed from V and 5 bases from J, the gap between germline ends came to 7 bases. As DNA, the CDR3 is TGTGCCAGCTCACCAAGGACAGACGAGCAGTACTTC. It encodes CASSPRTDEQYF.

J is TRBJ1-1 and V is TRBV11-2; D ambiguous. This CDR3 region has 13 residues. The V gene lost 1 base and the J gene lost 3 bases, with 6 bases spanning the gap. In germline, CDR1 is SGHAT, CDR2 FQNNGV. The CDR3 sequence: CASSLGADTEAFF. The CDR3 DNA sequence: TGTGCCAGCAGCTTAGGTGCGGACACTGAAGCTTTCTTT.

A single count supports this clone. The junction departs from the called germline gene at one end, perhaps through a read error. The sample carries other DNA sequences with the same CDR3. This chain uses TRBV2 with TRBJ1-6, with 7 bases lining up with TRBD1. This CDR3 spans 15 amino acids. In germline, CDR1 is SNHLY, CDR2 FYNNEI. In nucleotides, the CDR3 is TGTGCCAGCAGCCAGACAGGGTCCGATAATTCACCTCTCCACTTT. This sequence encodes CASSQTGSDNSPLHF. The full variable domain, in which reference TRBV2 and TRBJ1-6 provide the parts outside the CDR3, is EPEVTQTPSHQVTQMGQEVILRCVPISNHLYFYWYRQILGQKVEFLVSFYNNEISEKSEIFDDQFSVERPDGSNFTLKIRSTKLEDSAMYFCASSQTGSDNSPLHFGNGTRLTVT.